Presented here are 17 T cell receptor beta chains from one specimen sequenced in a study of blood T cells in healthy people across ages. Alongside a J-beta primer mix, a sample-barcoded 5' primer served in a second PCR lasting about 6 to 12 cycles. Using its own MiXCR run on the 5' RACE reads, TCRdb lists one record per CDR3 protein. The sample has about 400,000 distinct CDR3 sequences, approximately 51% seen once. Sequences were obtained from blood. Every receptor here comes from a man aged 60 to 69 in good health.

This clonotype was seen a few times. V gene TRBV6-1 combines with J gene TRBJ2-7; D is unclear. CDR3 size: 14 residues. The V end lost 5 bases, the J end lost 2 bases, and 13 bases lay between the germline ends. Germline V gene sequence: CDR1 MNHNS, CDR2 SASEGT. The CDR3 bases are TGTGCCAGCAGTCCACGGACCGAAGCCTACGAGCAGTACTTC. This encodes CASSPRTEAYEQYF.

This chain connects TRBV27 to TRBJ2-3; D gene ambiguous. V dropped 3 bases and J dropped 0 bases, with 7 bases sitting between them. This CDR3 is built from 14 residues. Germline loops: CDR1 MNHEY, CDR2 SMNVEV (reference sequence). The CDR3 DNA reads as TGTGCCAGCAGTTTTACTCCAAGCACAGATACGCAGTATTTT. It specifies CASSFTPSTDTQYF.

The gene calls are TRBV20-1 and TRBJ2-3; D possibly matches TRBD1 or TRBD2 (5 bases each). The CDR3 is 18 amino acids. Trimming left V 5 bases short and J 0 bases short, with 24 bases between. The germline V gene has CDR1 DFQATT and CDR2 SNEGSKA (reference sequence). The CDR3 loop reads CSAWDVGTASPSTDTQYF. The CDR3 DNA sequence: TGCAGTGCTTGGGACGTGGGTACAGCTAGCCCAAGCACAGATACGCAGTATTTT.

The rearrangement joins TRBV5-1 to TRBJ2-7; no firm D call. Germline V lookup: CDR1 SGHRS, CDR2 YFSETQ. The V end lost 0 bases, the J end lost 7 bases, and 14 bases lay between the germline ends. This CDR3 comprises 14 residues. CDR3 amino acids: CASSLDPLNGEQYF. CDR3 bases: TGCGCCAGCAGCTTGGACCCACTCAACGGGGAGCAGTACTTC.

The chain couples TRBV29-1 to TRBJ2-1; D remains ambiguous. Germline V lookup: CDR1 SQVTM, CDR2 ANQGSEA. Trimming left V 4 bases short and J 10 bases short, with 11 bases between. This CDR3 spans 11 amino acids. The CDR3 bases are TGCAGCGTTGGAGATGTAAGCGAGCAGTTCTTC. This codes for CSVGDVSEQFF.

This clonotype has a count of ten or more. The chain links TRBV7-2 to TRBJ2-7, with D perhaps TRBD1 (5 bases). Trimming took off 5 bases at V and 2 bases at J, with 16 bases between the two ends. The germline gives CDR1 SGHTA, CDR2 FQGNSA. The CDR3 is 15 residues long. This CDR3 is CASSAGPRTTYEQYF. CDR3 DNA: TGTGCCAGCAGCGCTGGACCGAGGACAACCTACGAGCAGTACTTC.

In this sample, this clonotype turned up a few times. The chain employs TRBV6-2 or TRBV6-3 and TRBJ2-7; 8 bases map to TRBD1. Germline assignment: CDR1 MNHEY and CDR2 SVGEGT. There are 15 residues in the CDR3. V was clipped by 6 bases and J by 2 bases; unmatched bases: 9. The CDR3 spells CASRQTGELTYEQYF. As DNA, the CDR3 is TGTGCCAGCAGGCAGACAGGGGAGTTAACCTACGAGCAGTACTTC.

The chain carries TRBV28 and TRBJ2-1; D may be TRBD2 (5 bases). This CDR3 region has 14 residues. Germline assignment: CDR1 MDHEN and CDR2 SYDVKM. Trimming removed 4 bases from V and 8 bases from J, with 15 bases in between. The CDR3, as DNA: TGTGCCAGCAGTTCGACTACCCCACGCTATGAGCAGTTCTTC. As protein: CASSSTTPRYEQFF.

About this clonotype itself: A much larger clone differs from this one at a single base, so this may be a read error. The rearrangement uses TRBV18 and TRBJ2-7; a possible D gene is TRBD1 (6 bases). The CDR3 has 16 amino acids. In germline, CDR1 is KGHSH, CDR2 LQKENI. V gave up 0 bases and J gave up 6 bases, with 18 bases separating them. The CDR3 is CASSPPGVGAGCEQYF. The DNA for the CDR3 is TGTGCCAGCTCACCACCAGGGGTGGGGGCCGGTTGCGAGCAGTACTTC.

The rearrangement joins TRBV5-1 to TRBJ2-7; TRBD2 aligns across 7 bases. Germline CDR1 reads SGHRS; CDR2 reads YFSETQ. The CDR3 has 16 residues. V lost 0 bases to trimming and J lost 3 bases; unmatched junction nucleotides: 9. The chain's CDR3 is CASSLDPTAGYYEQYF. CDR3 DNA: TGCGCCAGCAGCTTGGACCCGACAGCGGGATACTACGAGCAGTACTTC.

The chain links TRBV28 to TRBJ1-2; possibly TRBD1 for D (5 bases). Per germline, CDR1 MDHEN and CDR2 SYDVKM. This CDR3 is built from 12 residues. CDR3 coding DNA: TGTCAAACAGGATCGGGAGTCTATGGCTACACCTTC. Translating gives CQTGSGVYGYTF.

The chain employs TRBV6-5 and TRBJ1-1; possible D gene TRBD1, 5 bases. Trimming cost V 0 bases and J 1 base, with 15 bases left between them. Germline V gene sequence: CDR1 MNHEY, CDR2 SVGAGI. The CDR3 extends over 17 amino acids. CDR3 amino acids: CASSYSRWGRQNTEAFF. CDR3 coding DNA: TGTGCCAGCAGTTACTCGAGATGGGGCAGGCAGAACACTGAAGCTTTCTTT.

The chain uses TRBV20-1 and TRBJ2-7, with 10 bases matching TRBD1. After removal of 3 bases from V and 2 bases from J, the junction contained 7 bases not matched to a gene. Germline V gives CDR1 DFQATT, CDR2 SNEGSKA (reference sequence). The CDR3 is 15 amino acids. CDR3 protein: CSARGDRGPAYEQYF. CDR3 nucleotide sequence: TGCAGTGCTAGGGGGGACAGGGGCCCAGCCTACGAGCAGTACTTC.

CDR3 nucleotide sequence: TGTGCCAGCAGCCCGGGACCCCAAAAAGGGACGCAGTATTTT. It codes for CASSPGPQKGTQYF. The chain carries TRBV3-1 and TRBJ2-3; either TRBD1 or TRBD2 may supply D (5 bases each). This CDR3 is 14 amino acids long. The V gene lost 4 bases and the J gene lost 9 bases, with 17 bases spanning the gap. Germline CDR1 reads LGHDT; CDR2 reads YNNKEL (reference sequence).

The V gene is TRBV7-6, the J gene TRBJ2-4; a possible D gene is TRBD1 (6 bases). The better agreement between TRBJ2-7 and the DNA end casts doubt on the J call. Per germline, CDR1 SGHVS and CDR2 FNYEAQ. The length of the CDR3 is 15 residues. CDR3 sequence: CASSLDSGTTYEQYF. The CDR3 DNA sequence: TGTGCCAGCAGCTTAGATTCAGGGACAACCTACGAGCAGTACTTC.

The chain joins TRBV6-4 to TRBJ2-1, with 7 bases identical to TRBD1. This CDR3 is built from 13 residues. The J segment lost 9 bases and the V segment lost 3 bases, leaving 5 bases of the junction unmatched. CDR1 MRHNA and CDR2 SNTAGT come from the germline V gene. This CDR3 reads CASSERPGGEQFF. Written as DNA, the CDR3 is TGTGCCAGCAGTGAACGCCCAGGGGGTGAGCAGTTCTTC.

This clonotype was seen a few times. The J gene is TRBJ2-7, the V gene TRBV10-3, with 9 bases aligning to TRBD1. Germline lookup yields CDR1 ENHRY and CDR2 SYGVKD. With V trimmed by 2 bases and J by 7 bases, 18 bases remained unmatched. The CDR3 length is 18 residues. Here the CDR3 reads CAISETLLPGQGDNEQYF. DNA for the CDR3: TGTGCCATCAGTGAGACCCTCCTGCCGGGACAGGGCGACAATGAGCAGTACTTC.